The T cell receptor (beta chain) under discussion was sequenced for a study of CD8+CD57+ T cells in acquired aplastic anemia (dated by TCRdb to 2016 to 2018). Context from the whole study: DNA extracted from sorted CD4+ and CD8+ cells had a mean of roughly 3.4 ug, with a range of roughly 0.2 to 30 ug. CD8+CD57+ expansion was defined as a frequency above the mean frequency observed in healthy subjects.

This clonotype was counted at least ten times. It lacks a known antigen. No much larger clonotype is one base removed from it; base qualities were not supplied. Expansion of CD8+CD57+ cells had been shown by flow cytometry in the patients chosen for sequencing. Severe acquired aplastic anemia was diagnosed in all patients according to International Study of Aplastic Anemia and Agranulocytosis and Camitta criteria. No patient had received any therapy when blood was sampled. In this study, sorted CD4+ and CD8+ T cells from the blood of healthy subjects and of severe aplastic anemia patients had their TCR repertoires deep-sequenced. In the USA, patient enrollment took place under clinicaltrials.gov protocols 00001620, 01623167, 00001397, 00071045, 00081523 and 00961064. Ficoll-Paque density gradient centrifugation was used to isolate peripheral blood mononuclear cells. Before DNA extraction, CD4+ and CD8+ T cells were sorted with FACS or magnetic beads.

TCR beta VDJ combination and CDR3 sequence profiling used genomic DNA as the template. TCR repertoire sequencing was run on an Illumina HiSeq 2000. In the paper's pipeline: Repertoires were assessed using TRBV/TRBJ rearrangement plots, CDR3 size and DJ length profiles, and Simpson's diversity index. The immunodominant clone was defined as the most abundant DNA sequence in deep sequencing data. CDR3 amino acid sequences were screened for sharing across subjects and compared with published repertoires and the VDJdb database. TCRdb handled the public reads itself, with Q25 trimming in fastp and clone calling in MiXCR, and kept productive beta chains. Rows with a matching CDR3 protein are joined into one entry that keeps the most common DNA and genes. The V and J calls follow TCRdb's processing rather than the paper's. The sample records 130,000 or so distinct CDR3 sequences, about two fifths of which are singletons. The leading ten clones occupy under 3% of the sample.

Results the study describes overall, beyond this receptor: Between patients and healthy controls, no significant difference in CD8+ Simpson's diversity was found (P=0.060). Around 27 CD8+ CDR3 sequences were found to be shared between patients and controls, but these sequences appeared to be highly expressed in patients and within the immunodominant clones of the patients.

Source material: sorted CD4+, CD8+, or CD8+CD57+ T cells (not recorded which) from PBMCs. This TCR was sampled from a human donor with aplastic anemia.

The CDR3 reads CASSQTINEQFF. The DNA sequence follows: TGTGCCAGCAGCCAGACTATCAATGAGCAGTTCTTC. The rearrangement joined TRBV3-1 to TRBJ2-1; the D gene is possibly TRBD2, with 5 bases matching. Cut back by 3 bases and 6 bases, the V and J ends lie 6 bases apart. Based on the germline V gene (reference sequence), the CDR1 and CDR2 sequences are LGHDT and YNNKEL. Inclusive of the bounding cysteine and phenylalanine, the CDR3 is 12 residues long. Only the CDR3 portion is preserved as DNA: 36 bases, with reading frame beginning at the first base.